This T cell receptor beta chain was sequenced in a study of blood T cell repertoires in COVID-19. Sequencing was performed with immunoSEQ multiplex PCR; in TCRdb, only in-frame clones are kept and a portion is missing. The sample has 50,000 to 65,000 clones; over 55% are singletons. This clone was counted a single time. The sequenced material came from peripheral blood. This clonotype was sampled from a woman in her seventies with COVID-19, enrolled during active disease.

The CDR3 DNA follows: TGTGCCAGCAGTTACTCGGACGGACTAAATTCACCCCTCCACTTT. Its translation: CASSYSDGLNSPLHF. This rearrangement joins TRBV6-5 to TRBJ1-6, with no clear D. The germline CDR1 and CDR2 sequences are MNHEY and SVGAGI. The CDR3 has 15 residues. Trimming removed 0 bases from V and 7 bases from J, with 10 bases in between.